This T cell receptor beta chain originates from a study of CD8+CD57+ T cells in acquired aplastic anemia. Across the whole study: Roughly 3 ug was the average amount of DNA from sorted CD4+ and CD8+ cells. Healthy-donor CD4+ cells averaged approximately 10 million reads.

Germline V gives CDR1 SQVTM, CDR2 ANQGSEA. This CDR3 comprises 12 residues. Between the trimmed V and J ends, which lost 8 bases and 5 bases, there was a span of 13 bases. It was genomic DNA that served as the template for profiling TCR beta VDJ and CDR3. TCRdb processed the reads anew with MiXCR; each CDR3 protein has one entry. The sample contains about 140,000 distinct CDR3 sequences, around two fifths of which appear only once. The sequence was collected from a human donor in good health, serving as a control. The material sequenced was sorted CD4+, CD8+, or CD8+CD57+ T cells (not recorded which) from PBMCs. V usage is TRBV29-1 and J usage is TRBJ2-1, with D tentatively TRBD1 or TRBD2 (5 bases each). CDR3 amino acids: CSFRDGNNEQFF. The CDR3 coding sequence is TGCAGCTTTAGGGACGGTAACAATGAGCAGTTCTTC.